This T cell receptor (beta chain) was obtained from a study of cytomegalovirus exposure and HLA in healthy donors. The wider study: Among about 380 genotyped donors, roughly 81% fell in the Caucasian-associated ancestry cluster. Study-wide results and limits: Later analysis demonstrated an association between a missense DCLRE1C variant and TCR beta V- and J-gene trimming. TCR beta sequences reportedly predicted most subjects' HLA-A and HLA-B alleles accurately.

Worth noting for this clone: Its antigen is not known.

Germline V gives CDR1 MNHNS, CDR2 SASEGT. V was pared by 6 bases and J by 8 bases, with 20 bases between. CDR3 size: 15 residues. PCR primers comprised 60 Vbeta and 13 Jbeta primers. Measured with immunoSEQ multiplex PCR; TCRdb has only the in-frame clones, and not every one. The table lists roughly 140,000 clones, about 76% of them singletons. The sequenced sample consisted of PBMCs. This clonotype was obtained from a human donor in good health. The chain joins TRBV6-1 to TRBJ2-1; TRBD2 might be the D (6 bases). CDR3 amino acids: CASSRSEGRFDEQFF. The CDR3 DNA reads TGTGCCAGCAGCCGATCGGAGGGTAGGTTCGATGAGCAGTTCTTC.